The 23 T cell receptor beta chains in this list originate from one sample, sequenced in a study of human T cells and chemical hapten exposure. TCRdb reprocessed the RACE reads via MiXCR and lists one record per CDR3 protein. Of tens of thousands of distinct CDR3 sequences in the sample, about 10% were seen once. Sample time point: patch test 2, 6 weeks after DPC sensitization. The treatment: therapeutic diphenylcyclopropenone sensitization with weekly scalp DPC. Sequences were derived from whole blood, sampled in connection with sensitization to the hapten diphenylcyclopropenone (DPC). The receptors stem from a woman aged 45-65 years with alopecia areata. Some clones in this sample may be carry-over from other donors' samples.

This clonotype was counted between two and nine times. The rearrangement links TRBV29-1 to TRBJ1-5; D unresolved. V was clipped by 4 bases and J by 1 base, with 8 bases between them. CDR1 SQVTM and CDR2 ANQGSEA come from the germline V gene. The CDR3 is 13 residues long. The CDR3 region is CSVVPGSNQPQHF. The CDR3 bases are TGCAGCGTTGTCCCCGGCAGCAATCAGCCCCAGCATTTT. The full variable domain, completed using reference TRBV29-1 and TRBJ1-5, is SAVISQKPSRDICQRGTSLTIQCQVDSQVTMMFWYRQQPGQSLTLIATANQGSEATYESGFVIDKFPISRPNLTFSTLTVSNMSPEDSSIYLCSVVPGSNQPQHFGDGTRLSIL.

This clonotype was detected many times. J is TRBJ1-4 and V is TRBV27; D is unclear. V was clipped by 3 bases and J by 3 bases, with 11 bases between them. This CDR3 spans 15 amino acids. Looked up from germline, CDR1 is MNHEY and CDR2 is SMNVEV (reference sequence). CDR3 in amino acids: CASSFMGIPNEKLFF. In DNA form, the CDR3 reads TGTGCCAGCAGTTTTATGGGGATTCCTAATGAAAAACTGTTTTTT.

The chain has TRBV7-6 and TRBJ2-5, with 7 bases lining up with TRBD1. CDR3 length: 14 amino acids. V shed 5 bases and J 7 bases; nucleotides not matched to a gene: 10. Germline CDR1 and CDR2: SGHVS and FNYEAQ. The CDR3 nucleotides read TGTGCCAGCAGCCAACGGACAGGAACGGGGACCCAGTACTTC. Its translation is CASSQRTGTGTQYF. The full variable domain, its missing parts supplied by reference TRBV7-6 and TRBJ2-5, is GAGVSQSPRYKVTKRGQDVALRCDPISGHVSLYWYRQALGQGPEFLTYFNYEAQQDKSGLPNDRFSAERPEGSISTLTIQRTEQRDSAMYRCASSQRTGTGTQYFGPGTRLLVL.

The chain uses TRBV7-8 and TRBJ2-5, with 7 bases aligning to TRBD2. Looked up from germline, CDR1 is SGHVS and CDR2 is FQNEAQ. V lost 3 bases and J lost 0; bases outside the gene matches: 1. The CDR3 spans 14 residues. In nucleotides, the CDR3 is TGTGCCAGCAGCTTGCGGGAGCACCAAGAGACCCAGTACTTC. Translated, it gives CASSLREHQETQYF. The full variable domain, in which reference TRBV7-8 and TRBJ2-5 provide the parts outside the CDR3, is GAGVSQSPRYKVAKRGQDVALRCDPISGHVSLFWYQQALGQGPEFLTYFQNEAQLDKSGLPSDRFFAERPEGSVSTLKIQRTQQEDSAVYLCASSLREHQETQYFGPGTRLLVL.

The chain has TRBV15 and TRBJ1-5; D remains ambiguous. V shed 0 bases and J shed 0 bases, with 9 bases lying between them. The CDR3 length is 16 residues. CDR1 and CDR2 from the germline V gene are LNHNV and YYDKDF (reference sequence). CDR3 amino acids: CATSRDPDYSNQPQHF. CDR3 in DNA: TGTGCCACCAGCAGAGACCCAGATTATAGCAATCAGCCCCAGCATTTT.

This clonotype has more than one count but fewer than ten. V and J are TRBV24-1 and TRBJ2-7; TRBD1 might be the D (7 bases). Germline V lookup: CDR1 KGHDR, CDR2 SFDVKD. V was pared by 5 bases and J by 0 bases, with 10 bases between. The CDR3 spans 14 residues. Written as DNA, the CDR3 is TGTGCCACCAGTGGTCAGGGGGGCTCCTACGAGCAGTACTTC. Translation: CATSGQGGSYEQYF.

This clonotype was counted a few times. The CDR3, as DNA: TGTGCCAGCAGCCAAGAGGATGGAGGGTCTGGGGCCAACGTCCTGACTTTC. It codes for CASSQEDGGSGANVLTF. The chain links TRBV4-2 to TRBJ2-6; a possible D gene is TRBD2 (6 bases). CDR1 is LGHNA, CDR2 YNFKEQ, per germline. The CDR3 contains 17 residues. The V end lost 0 bases, the J end lost 1 base, and 10 bases lay between the germline ends.

Ten or more counts support this clonotype. The chain couples TRBV11-2 to TRBJ1-4; D not certain. Germline CDR1 is SGHAT and CDR2 is FQNNGV. The CDR3 has 15 amino acids. Trimming stripped 5 bases from V and 7 bases from J, with 17 bases between. CDR3 region: CASSATRVRGEKLFF. CDR3 in DNA: TGTGCCAGCAGCGCGACTAGGGTGCGGGGTGAAAAACTGTTTTTT.

The chain's CDR3 is CASSVTSGRGDTQYF. As DNA, the CDR3 is TGTGCCAGCTCAGTTACGAGCGGGAGAGGAGATACGCAGTATTTT. The V and J genes are TRBV18 and TRBJ2-3, with 8 bases that match TRBD2. With V trimmed by 5 bases and J by 5 bases, 9 bases remained unmatched. The CDR3 extends over 15 amino acids. CDR1 KGHSH and CDR2 LQKENI come from the germline V gene.

The CDR3 region has the DNA TGCGCCAGCAGCCAAGAAAACCCTATGGGGGAAAAACTGTTTTTT. It is translated as CASSQENPMGEKLFF. The chain employs TRBV4-1 and TRBJ1-4; D is undetermined. The CDR3 covers 15 residues. The germline CDR1 and CDR2 sequences are MGHRA and YSYEKL. Trimming pared 0 bases from V and 8 bases from J, leaving 13 bases between.

The V and J genes are TRBV10-2 and TRBJ2-3; 8 bases line up with TRBD2. V lost 0 bases, J lost 2 bases, and 4 bases stayed unmatched. The CDR3 spans 16 residues. The V gene's germline CDR1 is WSHSY and CDR2 SAAADI. CDR3 in amino acids: CASSESWTSTTDTQYF. DNA of the CDR3: TGCGCCAGCAGTGAGTCGTGGACTAGCACCACAGATACGCAGTATTTT.

This clonotype has at least ten counts. The CDR3 nucleotides are TGTGCCAGCTCTGGAAACACCATATATTTT. Encoded protein: CASSGNTIYF. V gene TRBV12-3 or TRBV12-4 combines with J gene TRBJ1-3; D ambiguous. The CDR3 contains 10 residues. V was cut by 8 bases and J by 1 base, with 0 bases left in between.

This clonotype has at least ten counts. V usage is TRBV24-1 and J usage is TRBJ1-2; D gene unclear. V dropped 4 bases and J dropped 2 bases, with 7 bases sitting between them. The CDR3 is 13 residues long. Per the germline V gene, CDR1 is KGHDR and CDR2 is SFDVKD. The CDR3 region is CATSENTNYGYTF. The DNA for the CDR3 is TGTGCCACCAGTGAGAACACGAACTATGGCTACACCTTC.

This clonotype was picked up a small number of times. This chain joins TRBV18 and TRBJ1-5; no reliable D call. V shed 4 bases and J shed 3 bases, with 19 bases lying between them. This CDR3 comprises 17 residues. Germline assignment: CDR1 KGHSH and CDR2 LQKENI. CDR3 nucleotide sequence: TGTGCCAGCTCACACCTCAAAGACACCAAATTCAATCAGCCCCAGCATTTT. It codes for CASSHLKDTKFNQPQHF.

This clonotype was seen only a few times. The chain combines TRBV7-6 with TRBJ2-7; D not resolved. The V end was cut by 5 bases, the J end by 2 bases, with 13 bases between. CDR1 is SGHVS and CDR2 is FNYEAQ in the germline V gene. CDR3 size: 14 residues. CDR3 nucleotides: TGTGCCAGCAGCGTCAACCAAGGAACCTACGAGCAGTACTTC. It encodes CASSVNQGTYEQYF.

This clonotype was observed at least ten times. The chain joins TRBV12-3 or TRBV12-4 to TRBJ1-5; no clear D gene. The CDR3 is 16 amino acids. The germline V and J ends were trimmed by 8 bases and 0 bases, with 17 bases remaining between them. The CDR3 protein is CASQKDGPSSNQPQHF. The CDR3 DNA follows: TGTGCCAGCCAAAAGGACGGACCCTCTAGCAATCAGCCCCAGCATTTT.

The chain links TRBV7-2 to TRBJ2-3, with 10 bases matching TRBD2. Germline assignment: CDR1 SGHTA and CDR2 FQGNSA. V shed 5 bases and J 3 bases; nucleotides not matched to a gene: 8. CDR3 length: 16 residues. The CDR3 region is CASSLGTSVYTDTQYF. In DNA form, the CDR3 reads TGTGCCAGCAGCCTTGGGACTAGCGTATATACAGATACGCAGTATTTT.

This clonotype turned up a few times. V gene TRBV14 combines with J gene TRBJ2-1, with 8 positions matching TRBD2. The CDR3 extends over 16 amino acids. The germline V gene has CDR1 SGHDN and CDR2 FVKESK. V lost 5 bases to trimming and J lost 3 bases; unmatched junction nucleotides: 9. The CDR3: CASSKSPGLDYNEQFF. CDR3 sequence (DNA): TGTGCCAGCAGCAAATCACCGGGACTAGACTACAATGAGCAGTTCTTC.

At least ten counts were recorded for this clonotype. This chain links TRBV7-8 with TRBJ1-5; 11 bases align to TRBD1. The CDR3 has 17 residues. V trimming: 5 bases; J trimming: 2 bases; junction bases outside the gene matches: 8. Germline V gives CDR1 SGHVS, CDR2 FQNEAQ. CDR3 nucleotide sequence: TGTGCCAGCAGCGGGGACAGGGGGTTTTCGGGCAATCAGCCCCAGCATTTT. This codes for CASSGDRGFSGNQPQHF.

This clonotype has a handful of counts. The chain uses TRBV28 and TRBJ1-3, with D hard to call. The germline gives CDR1 MDHEN, CDR2 SYDVKM. The CDR3 contains 12 residues. V was shortened by 4 bases and J by 9 bases, with 10 bases between the two germline ends. CDR3: CASSSTTSTIYF. CDR3 in DNA: TGTGCCAGCAGTTCTACCACAAGCACCATATATTTT.

This clonotype was seen at least ten times. This chain links TRBV11-2 with TRBJ1-6, with unresolved D. The CDR3 covers 11 residues. Trimming shortened V by 5 bases and J by 7 bases, and 3 bases separated the two germline ends. CDR1 is SGHAT, CDR2 FQNNGV, per germline. The CDR3, as DNA: TGTGCCAGCAGCCTAAATTCACCCCTCCACTTT. The encoded protein is CASSLNSPLHF.

This chain connects TRBV2 to TRBJ1-1; no definite D call. This CDR3 spans 13 amino acids. V lost 10 bases to trimming and J lost 0 bases, with 12 bases between them. Per the germline V gene, CDR1 is SNHLY and CDR2 is FYNNEI. The CDR3 here is CATGRGVNTEAFF. CDR3 coding DNA: TGTGCCACCGGTCGGGGTGTGAACACTGAAGCTTTCTTT.

This clonotype has a handful of counts. The V call is TRBV6-1, the J call TRBJ2-1; 13 bases align to TRBD2. CDR1 and CDR2 from the germline V gene are MNHNS and SASEGT. Trimming took 5 bases from V and 2 from J; bases not matched to a gene: 9. The CDR3 is made up of 18 amino acids. CDR3 residues: CASSRLAGGVRTYNEQFF. The CDR3 DNA is TGTGCCAGCAGTCGACTAGCGGGGGGTGTTCGGACCTACAATGAGCAGTTCTTC.